The 23 T cell receptor beta chains below come from one sample, sequenced in a study of blood T cells in healthy people across ages. The authors ran a second PCR of roughly 6 to 11 cycles using a sample-barcoded 5' primer and a J-beta primer mix. Using its own MiXCR run on the 5' RACE reads, TCRdb lists one record per CDR3 protein. The table lists about 1.6 million distinct CDR3 sequences, roughly 32% of them singletons. Input material: blood. The receptors stem from a woman younger than 45 in good health.

This clonotype was seen repeatedly, ten times or more. The chain combines TRBV4-1 with TRBJ2-1, with TRBD2 identical over 12 bases. CDR3 length: 16 amino acids. Germline values: CDR1 MGHRA, CDR2 YSYEKL. Germline trimming cut 5 bases from V and 2 bases from J; bases unmatched to any gene: 4. The CDR3 DNA sequence: TGCGCCAGCAGCGTGGGGACTAGCGGGCCCTACAATGAGCAGTTCTTC. This encodes CASSVGTSGPYNEQFF.

To note about this clonotype: One end of the junction is discordant with germline, which a read error may explain. V is TRBV7-2 and J is TRBJ2-3, with TRBD2 matching 8 bases. The CDR3 is 14 amino acids. Germline CDR1 and CDR2: SGHTA and FQGNSA. The CDR3 protein is CASSISGSKDTQYF. The CDR3 DNA is TGTGCCAGCAGCATCAGCGGGAGCAAAGATACGCAGTATTTT. Filled out from reference TRBV7-2 and TRBJ2-3, the complete variable domain reads GAGVSQSPSNKVTEKGKDVELRCDPISGHTALYWYRQSLGQGLEFLIYFQGNSAPDKSGLPSDRFSAERTGGSVSTLTIQRTQQEDSAVYLCASSISGSKDTQYFGPGTRLTVL.

This clonotype was seen repeatedly, ten times or more. The V call is TRBV20-1, the J call TRBJ2-5, with D perhaps TRBD1 (5 bases). The germline V gene encodes CDR1 DFQATT and CDR2 SNEGSKA (reference sequence). The CDR3 is 15 amino acids. V lost 0 bases and J 0 bases, leaving 11 bases between the germline ends. The CDR3, as DNA: TGCAGTGCTAGAGATCTTCTCAGGGACCAAGAGACCCAGTACTTC. It is translated as CSARDLLRDQETQYF.

The V call is TRBV5-1, the J call TRBJ2-7; a weak D match, TRBD2 (5 bases). The germline V and J ends were trimmed by 3 bases and 7 bases, with 11 bases remaining between them. The CDR3 sequence is 12 residues long. Germline V gene lookup returns CDR1 SGHRS and CDR2 YFSETQ. CDR3 DNA sequence: TGCGCCAGCAGCTCCGATCCGGGGGAGCAGTACTTC. Translation: CASSSDPGEQYF. Full variable domain (rest looked up from reference TRBV5-1 and TRBJ2-7): KAGVTQTPRYLIKTRGQQVTLSCSPISGHRSVSWYQQTPGQGLQFLFEYFSETQRNKGNFPGRFSGRQFSNSRSEMNVSTLELGDSALYLCASSSDPGEQYFGPGTRLTVT.

This clonotype was seen a handful of times. Compared with germline, one end of the junction differs, possibly owing to a read error. The chain combines TRBV9 with TRBJ2-6, with D uncertain. The CDR3 is 15 amino acids. Germline V gene sequence: CDR1 SGDLS, CDR2 YYNGEE. The CDR3, as DNA: TGTGCCAGCAACGTACGAATCTCTGGGGCCAACGTCCTGACTTTC. It translates to CASNVRISGANVLTF.

The table lists this clonotype with a few counts. The chain joins TRBV27 to TRBJ2-7; TRBD2 might be the D (6 bases). Germline V gives CDR1 MNHEY, CDR2 SMNVEV (reference sequence). The CDR3 sequence is 17 residues long. The V and J ends lost 8 bases and 1 base respectively, with 24 bases between them. This CDR3 reads CASGPGARAGKSYEQYF. CDR3 sequence (DNA): TGTGCCAGCGGCCCGGGAGCGAGGGCAGGGAAGTCCTACGAGCAGTACTTC.

The CDR3 spells CASSPVGTVNTEAFF. CDR3 nucleotides: TGTGCCAGCTCACCAGTCGGGACGGTTAACACTGAAGCTTTCTTT. The rearrangement links TRBV18 to TRBJ1-1; a weak D match, TRBD1 (5 bases). Germline V gives CDR1 KGHSH, CDR2 LQKENI. The CDR3 runs 15 residues. V lost 2 bases and J 2 bases, leaving 12 bases between the germline ends.

This chain joins TRBV10-3 and TRBJ2-5; D call uncertain. From germline, CDR1 is ENHRY and CDR2 SYGVKD. Trimming removed 0 bases at V and 0 bases at J, with 17 bases between. The CDR3 length is 18 residues. This CDR3 is CAISESGRPGRYQETQYF. For the CDR3, the DNA is TGTGCCATCAGTGAGTCGGGTAGGCCGGGTCGGTACCAAGAGACCCAGTACTTC.

This rearrangement joins TRBV7-2 to TRBJ2-7, with D hard to call. Trimming stripped 0 bases from V and 4 bases from J, with 16 bases between. The CDR3 runs 16 residues. From germline, CDR1 is SGHTA and CDR2 FQGNSA. In nucleotides, the CDR3 is TGTGCCAGCAGCTTAGCCCGGCCAAGGGAAGGGTACGAGCAGTACTTC. Translating it yields CASSLARPREGYEQYF.

This clonotype was seen once. The chain recombines TRBV5-1 with TRBJ2-3; the match to TRBD2 covers 7 bases. CDR1 is SGHRS, CDR2 YFSETQ, per germline. There are 16 residues in the CDR3. The ends lost 1 base at V and 6 bases at J; junction bases unmatched: 11. For the CDR3, the DNA is TGCGCCAGCAGCTTGAGGCGAGCGGGGAAGGTGGATACGCAGTATTTT. This codes for CASSLRRAGKVDTQYF.

Points on this clonotype: Relative to the germline gene, one junction end is altered; a read error may explain this. The chain combines TRBV27 with TRBJ1-5, with D perhaps matching TRBD1 (6 bases). CDR1 and CDR2 from the germline V gene are MNHEY and SMNVEV (reference sequence). This CDR3 has 13 residues. In DNA form, the CDR3 reads TGTGCCAGCCAAAGGGGGTGGAATCAGTCCCAGCATTTT. Translated, it gives CASQRGWNQSQHF.

The chain links TRBV25-1 to TRBJ1-2, with 7 nucleotides matching TRBD1. Trimming cost V 8 bases and J 4 bases; bases outside gene matches: 4. CDR1 is MGHDK and CDR2 is SYGVNS in the germline V gene. The CDR3 is 12 residues long. CDR3 protein: CASQGDIYGYTF. The CDR3 DNA reads TGTGCCAGCCAGGGGGATATCTATGGCTACACCTTC.

This clonotype was found a few times. The chain combines TRBV20-1 with TRBJ2-7; 7 bases are a match to TRBD2. V lost 5 bases, J lost 3 bases, and 10 bases stayed unmatched. The CDR3 has 14 amino acids. Per the germline V gene, CDR1 is DFQATT and CDR2 is SNEGSKA (reference sequence). Here the CDR3 reads CSASGTGEGYEQYF. The CDR3 DNA follows: TGCAGTGCTTCGGGTACGGGGGAGGGCTACGAGCAGTACTTC.

The chain is built from TRBV5-6 and TRBJ1-2; no clear D gene. Deletions cut 3 bases from V and 4 bases from J, with 16 bases between. Germline V gene lookup returns CDR1 SGHDT and CDR2 YYEEEE. This CDR3 comprises 15 residues. CDR3 loop: CASSSWSWAAYGYTF. CDR3 nucleotides: TGTGCCAGCAGCTCTTGGTCGTGGGCAGCCTATGGCTACACCTTC.

This clonotype has at least ten counts. J is TRBJ2-5 and V is TRBV29-1, with D perhaps TRBD2 (7 bases). CDR1 is SQVTM and CDR2 is ANQGSEA in the germline V gene. The V end was cut by 6 bases, the J end by 5 bases, with 16 bases between. This CDR3 comprises 13 residues. In nucleotides, the CDR3 is TGCAGCGTCCCGTTCGGGGGGCAGGAGACCCAGTACTTC. Translation: CSVPFGGQETQYF.

This clonotype was seen a few times. The chain carries TRBV5-4 and TRBJ2-7; possibly TRBD1 for D (5 bases). V was cut by 5 bases and J by 2 bases, with 17 bases left in between. Germline assignment: CDR1 SGHNT and CDR2 YYREEE (reference sequence). This CDR3 is 15 amino acids long. DNA for the CDR3: TGTGCCAGCAGTTTGCGGTCGGTAGGGGCCTACGAGCAGTACTTC. This codes for CASSLRSVGAYEQYF.

The rearrangement links TRBV7-8 to TRBJ2-5; TRBD1 aligns across 8 bases. After removal of 5 bases from V and 0 bases from J, the junction contained 2 bases not matched to a gene. Germline assignment: CDR1 SGHVS and CDR2 FQNEAQ. CDR3 size: 14 residues. DNA for the CDR3: TGTGCCAGCAGCACGGACAGGGACCAAGAGACCCAGTACTTC. This sequence encodes CASSTDRDQETQYF.

This clonotype has just a few counts. The V and J genes are TRBV6-5 and TRBJ2-1; 7 positions match TRBD2. The germline V gene encodes CDR1 MNHEY and CDR2 SVGAGI. Trimming cost V 9 bases and J 6 bases; bases outside gene matches: 8. The CDR3 extends over 13 amino acids. This chain's CDR3 is CASKEAGTNEQFF. The DNA of the CDR3 is TGTGCCAGTAAAGAAGCGGGGACCAATGAGCAGTTCTTC.

The chain combines TRBV5-4 with TRBJ2-2, with no clear D. V shed 5 bases and J shed 0 bases, with 11 bases lying between them. The CDR3 contains 15 residues. The germline gives CDR1 SGHNT, CDR2 YYREEE (reference sequence). DNA of the CDR3: TGTGCCAGCAGACCGGACCCCGCGAACACCGGGGAGCTGTTTTTT. This translates into CASRPDPANTGELFF.

This clonotype was observed at least ten times. The V call is TRBV5-1, the J call TRBJ2-7; 9 nucleotides line up with TRBD1. Germline V gene sequence: CDR1 SGHRS, CDR2 YFSETQ. The V and J ends lost 4 bases and 0 bases, in that order; junction bases with no gene match: 5. The CDR3 consists of 15 residues. DNA of the CDR3: TGCGCCAGCAGCCGAACAGGGGGCCCCTCCTACGAGCAGTACTTC. Protein product: CASSRTGGPSYEQYF.

This clonotype turned up a few times. The V and J genes are TRBV20-1 and TRBJ2-1, with D perhaps matching TRBD2 (6 bases). Deletions cut 3 bases from V and 9 bases from J, with 12 bases between. Germline CDR1 DFQATT, CDR2 SNEGSKA (reference sequence). CDR3 length equals 12 residues. The CDR3 coding sequence is TGCAGTGCTAGGGTACTAGCTTTTGAGCAGTTCTTC. Its translation: CSARVLAFEQFF.

The J gene is TRBJ1-2, the V gene TRBV28; no definite D call. Germline CDR1 reads MDHEN; CDR2 reads SYDVKM. V was cut by 5 bases and J by 0 bases, with 10 bases left in between. The CDR3 totals 14 residues. The CDR3 reads CASSPDGTNYGYTF. The CDR3 region has the DNA TGTGCCAGCAGTCCGGACGGCACTAACTATGGCTACACCTTC.

Only a few counts were recorded for this clonotype. The V call is TRBV28, the J call TRBJ2-1; 8 nucleotides match TRBD1. After removal of 3 bases from V and 3 bases from J, the junction contained 7 bases not matched to a gene. The germline V gene encodes CDR1 MDHEN and CDR2 SYDVKM. This CDR3 contains 16 residues. The chain's CDR3 is CASSFRATGGYNEQFF. The DNA for the CDR3 is TGTGCCAGCAGTTTCAGAGCTACAGGGGGCTACAATGAGCAGTTCTTC.